This paragraph covers one T cell receptor (beta chain) sequence. Its antigen is not known. Other DNA sequences within the sample encode an identical CDR3. Repertoires were generated with immunoSEQ multiplex PCR, while TCRdb's copy carries only in-frame clones and drops some. The sample lists approximately 1.5 million clones; around 98% were seen once. These data originate in a study of shared clonotypes between healthy human individuals. Whole-study results and caveats: Non-shared clonotypes showed lower generation probabilities than clonotypes common to all four donors.

The CDR3 is 15 amino acids. Looked up from germline, CDR1 is KGHSH and CDR2 is LQKENI. Between the trimmed V and J ends, which lost 2 bases and 0 bases, there was a span of 7 bases. Every donor, a Caucasian adult, lived in Nashville, Tennessee. Sequencing input: naive CD4+ T cells sorted from blood. Subset denoted: CD45RA+ positively selected. J is TRBJ2-2 and V is TRBV18; D is uncertain. The receptor was isolated from a young man in good health. In DNA, the CDR3 is TGTGCCAGCTCACCAGGAAGGCCGAACACCGGGGAGCTGTTTTTT. Its protein product is CASSPGRPNTGELFF.